The rows below give T cell receptor beta chains drawn from one sample of a study of cytomegalovirus exposure and HLA in healthy donors. Assay: immunoSEQ multiplex PCR; the TCRdb copy retains only in-frame clones and omits some. The sample table sets out 100,000 to 150,000 clones. Sequenced: PBMCs. The receptors were sampled from a man between 18 and 29 years old in good health and CMV-seronegative. Both conserved end residues are part of each CDR3. D genes are given only for firm matches.

d_gene,j_gene,v_gene,CDR3aa,CDR3nt
TRBD1,TRBJ1-5,TRBV27,CASSLRTDREEQHF,TGTGCCAGCAGTTTACGAACTGACAGGGAGGAGCAGCATTTT
TRBD1,TRBJ1-3,TRBV7-8,CASSSGQNPRNF,TGTGCCAGCAGCTCGGGACAGAACCCTCGGAATTTT
NA,TRBJ2-6,TRBV23-1,CASSQCPRGRAPSGANVLTF,TGCGCCAGCAGTCAATGTCCCAGGGGCCGCGCTCCTTCTGGGGCCAACGTCCTGACTTTC
TRBD1,TRBJ1-2,TRBV28,CASSLQGAGGGYTF,TGTGCCAGCAGTTTACAAGGAGCAGGGGGTGGCTACACCTTC
NA,TRBJ1-3,TRBV7-2,CASSLKQASGNTIYF,TGTGCCAGCAGCTTAAAACAGGCCTCTGGAAACACCATATATTTT
NA,TRBJ2-7,TRBV28,CASSPTYTYEQYF,TGTGCCAGCAGCCCGACTTACACCTACGAGCAGTACTTC
NA,TRBJ1-1,TRBV29-1,CSAVGRNTEALF,TGCAGCGCTGTGGGGAGGAACACTGAAGCTCTCTTT
TRBD2,TRBJ2-1,TRBV6-1,CASSEAPAGSYNEQFF,TGTGCCAGCAGTGAAGCCCCAGCGGGGTCCTACAATGAGCAGTTCTTC
NA,TRBJ1-2,TRBV5-1,CASSLAEVVPEGYTF,TGCGCCAGCAGCTTGGCCGAGGTGGTACCCGAGGGCTACACCTTC
TRBD1,TRBJ2-7,TRBV19,CASSSRDSVYEQYF,TGTGCCAGTAGTAGCCGGGACAGCGTTTACGAGCAGTACTTC
NA,TRBJ1-1,TRBV5-1,CASSMGSGALVNTEAFF,TGCGCCAGCAGTATGGGTAGCGGGGCGCTTGTGAACACTGAAGCTTTCTTT
NA,TRBJ2-2,TRBV29-1,CSVEAATGWGSGELFF,TGCAGCGTTGAGGCAGCGACAGGTTGGGGGTCCGGGGAGCTGTTTTTT
NA,TRBJ2-5,TRBV7-9,CASSLALGGEETQYF,TGTGCCAGCAGCTTAGCGCTGGGGGGAGAAGAGACCCAGTACTTC
NA,TRBJ2-3,TRBV5-4,CASSLTRGGGIDTQYF,TGTGCCAGCAGCTTGACCCGAGGGGGTGGTATAGATACGCAGTATTTT
TRBD1,TRBJ2-1,TRBV18,CASSQTGGVYNEQFF,TGTGCCAGCTCACAGACAGGGGGGGTCTACAATGAGCAGTTCTTC
NA,TRBJ2-3,TRBV28,CASSLAEFAADTQYF,TGTGCCAGCAGCCTAGCTGAGTTCGCGGCAGATACGCAGTATTTT
TRBD2,TRBJ2-5,TRBV7-2,CASSQTSGSGKTQYF,TGTGCCAGCAGCCAAACTAGCGGGTCGGGGAAGACCCAGTACTTC
NA,TRBJ1-2,TRBV29-1,CSVERRTDNYGYTF,TGCAGCGTTGAACGTCGGACAGATAACTATGGCTACACCTTC
NA,TRBJ2-2,TRBV18,CASSHRGRPDGELFF,TGTGCCAGCTCCCATAGGGGCCGACCGGACGGGGAGCTGTTTTTT
TRBD1,TRBJ2-7,TRBV5-4,CASSQPGQASYEQYF,TGTGCCAGCAGTCAACCGGGACAGGCGTCCTACGAGCAGTACTTC
NA,TRBJ2-7,TRBV27,CASGTRDTSYEQYF,TGTGCCAGCGGGACCCGGGACACCTCCTACGAGCAGTACTTC
TRBD1,TRBJ1-5,TRBV6-6,CASNDRGSNQPQHF,TGTGCCAGCAATGACAGGGGTAGCAATCAGCCCCAGCATTTT
TRBD1,TRBJ1-5,TRBV29-1,CSAQDREGNQPQHF,TGCAGCGCCCAGGACAGGGAAGGCAATCAGCCCCAGCATTTT
NA,TRBJ2-5,TRBV6-1,CASSAGTPRGETQYF,TGTGCCAGCAGTGCCGGGACTCCCCGGGGCGAGACCCAGTACTTC
NA,TRBJ1-1,TRBV6-5,CASSYYGGQNTEAFF,TGTGCCAGCAGTTACTATGGCGGACAGAACACTGAAGCTTTCTTT
NA,TRBJ2-7,TRBV7-2,CASSLQGYEQYF,TGTGCCAGCAGCCTACAGGGTTACGAGCAGTACTTC
NA,TRBJ2-7,TRBV27,CASSLGGNGYEQYF,TGTGCCAGCAGTTTAGGCGGTAACGGCTACGAGCAGTACTTC
TRBD2,TRBJ2-5,TRBV5-8,CASSPGRAWETQYF,TGTGCCAGCAGCCCCGGGAGGGCCTGGGAGACCCAGTACTTC
TRBD1,TRBJ1-1,TRBV6-1,CASSEDRGNTEAFF,TGTGCCAGCAGTGAAGACAGGGGGAACACTGAAGCTTTCTTT
TRBD1,TRBJ1-4,TRBV4-1,CASSQEGGGLDEKLFF,TGCGCCAGCAGCCAAGAAGGAGGGGGCTTAGATGAAAAACTGTTTTTT
NA,TRBJ1-2,TRBV9,CASSPQQGMIFKYGYTF,TGTGCCAGCAGCCCCCAACAGGGCATGATATTTAAATATGGCTACACCTTC
NA,TRBJ2-7,TRBV18,CASSPNPTIPSYEQYF,TGTGCCAGCTCACCTAATCCCACAATCCCCTCCTACGAGCAGTACTTC
NA,TRBJ1-2,TRBV9,CASTGLVPAANYGYTF,TGTGCCAGCACGGGTCTAGTTCCAGCAGCTAACTATGGCTACACCTTC
TRBD1,TRBJ2-7,TRBV5-1,CASSRGGQGTKEQYF,TGCGCCAGCAGCCGAGGGGGACAGGGGACAAAAGAGCAGTACTTC
TRBD1,TRBJ1-4,TRBV7-9,CASSLGDRAPNEKLFF,TGTGCCAGCAGCCTAGGGGACAGGGCTCCTAATGAAAAACTGTTTTTT
NA,TRBJ1-1,TRBV7-9,CASSAQGRRAFF,TGTGCCAGCAGCGCACAGGGACGGCGAGCTTTCTTT
TRBD1,TRBJ1-2,TRBV27,CASSITGQVPYGYTF,TGTGCCAGCAGTATAACGGGACAGGTTCCCTATGGCTACACCTTC
TRBD1,TRBJ1-6,TRBV6-1,CASSELTGVNSPLHF,TGTGCCAGCAGTGAATTAACAGGGGTTAATTCACCCCTCCACTTT
TRBD2,TRBJ2-1,TRBV2,CATGLAASNEQFF,TGTGCCACTGGACTAGCGGCCTCCAATGAGCAGTTCTTC
TRBD1,TRBJ1-4,TRBV27,CASSSTGTGFFSGEKLFF,TGTGCCAGCAGCTCGACCGGGACAGGGTTCTTTTCGGGGGAAAAACTGTTTTTT
NA,TRBJ1-1,TRBV18,CASSPEIMNTEAFF,TGTGCCAGCTCACCAGAGATCATGAACACTGAAGCTTTCTTT
TRBD1,TRBJ2-7,TRBV5-1,CASSPQGGGYEQYF,TGCGCCAGCTCCCCTCAAGGGGGCGGGTACGAGCAGTACTTC
TRBD1,TRBJ2-3,TRBV19,CASRLAGTGIRTDTQYF,TGTGCCAGTAGGCTAGCAGGGACAGGGATTAGAACAGATACGCAGTATTTT
TRBD2,TRBJ2-6,TRBV28,CASSPIWGAGEGGANVLTF,TGTGCCAGCAGTCCTATTTGGGGAGCGGGAGAGGGTGGGGCCAACGTCCTGACTTTC
TRBD2,TRBJ2-7,TRBV7-8,CASSLAPAGGSYEQYF,TGTGCCAGCAGCTTAGCCCCCGCGGGAGGCTCCTACGAGCAGTACTTC
TRBD2,TRBJ2-7,TRBV19,CASSITSGATYEQYF,TGTGCCAGTAGTATTACTAGCGGGGCAACCTACGAGCAGTACTTC
NA,TRBJ2-7,TRBV7-3,CASSLSASYEQYF,TGTGCCAGCAGCTTATCGGCTAGCTACGAGCAGTACTTC
TRBD1,TRBJ1-4,TRBV11-2,CASSLAGGTNEKLFF,TGTGCCAGCAGCTTAGCAGGGGGCACTAATGAAAAACTGTTTTTT
NA,TRBJ2-7,TRBV9,CASSGPRDYEQYF,TGTGCCAGCAGCGGCCCACGGGACTACGAGCAGTACTTC